The rows below give T cell receptor beta chains drawn from one sample of a study of blood T cell repertoires in COVID-19. Clones were sequenced by immunoSEQ multiplex PCR, and TCRdb holds only the in-frame ones, with some missing. This sample has fewer than 15,000 clones, with approximately 91% found just once. The material sequenced was peripheral blood. These receptors all stem from a human donor in a cohort sampled during active COVID-19. CDR3s include the opening cysteine and the closing phenylalanine or tryptophan. The order of the fields is V gene, J gene, CDR3 length, CDR3 protein.

V gene: TRBV27; J gene: TRBJ2-3; CDR3 length: 16; CDR3 protein: CASSLSATGGADTQYF
V gene: TRBV19; J gene: TRBJ1-2; CDR3 length: 17; CDR3 protein: CASSRHIKSRGLYGYTF
V gene: TRBV5-1; J gene: TRBJ1-6; CDR3 length: 14; CDR3 protein: CASSLWQGNSPLHF
V gene: TRBV10-3; J gene: TRBJ2-7; CDR3 length: 14; CDR3 protein: CAISRTSGSYEQYF
V gene: TRBV2; J gene: TRBJ2-7; CDR3 length: 15; CDR3 protein: CASKTSSGPSYEQYF
V gene: TRBV3-1/TRBV3-2; J gene: TRBJ2-5; CDR3 length: 19; CDR3 protein: CASSQDLGTSGSNQETQYF
V gene: TRBV6-1; J gene: TRBJ2-7; CDR3 length: 15; CDR3 protein: CASSDLRQGAYEQYF
V gene: TRBV29-1; J gene: TRBJ2-1; CDR3 length: 17; CDR3 protein: CSVPNGRSGRAYNEQFF
V gene: TRBV28; J gene: TRBJ1-5; CDR3 length: 16; CDR3 protein: CASSEPGQGSGQPQHF
V gene: TRBV5-1; J gene: TRBJ1-4; CDR3 length: 16; CDR3 protein: CASSWTGFATNEKLFF
V gene: TRBV6-5; J gene: TRBJ2-7; CDR3 length: 14; CDR3 protein: CASSIHRDTYEQYF
V gene: TRBV7-2; J gene: TRBJ2-1; CDR3 length: 15; CDR3 protein: CASSLTGQGWNEQFF
V gene: TRBV7-8; J gene: TRBJ2-7; CDR3 length: 14; CDR3 protein: CASSPRDTTYEQYF
V gene: TRBV6-1; J gene: TRBJ2-7; CDR3 length: 17; CDR3 protein: CASSEYAGTGSTYEQYF
V gene: TRBV5-6; J gene: TRBJ1-5; CDR3 length: 15; CDR3 protein: CASSLGRGSNQPQHF
V gene: TRBV19; J gene: TRBJ2-1; CDR3 length: 16; CDR3 protein: CASSSPGTSGYNEQFF
V gene: TRBV2; J gene: TRBJ2-1; CDR3 length: 15; CDR3 protein: CASSERGRSSHEQFF
V gene: TRBV7-9; J gene: TRBJ1-5; CDR3 length: 14; CDR3 protein: CASSLADSHQPQHF
V gene: TRBV6-5; J gene: TRBJ2-7; CDR3 length: 13; CDR3 protein: CASSHGQNYEQYF
V gene: TRBV14; J gene: TRBJ1-2; CDR3 length: 19; CDR3 protein: CASSELDAWGTGERKGYTF
V gene: TRBV6-6; J gene: TRBJ1-2; CDR3 length: 14; CDR3 protein: CASSYKEANYGYTF
V gene: TRBV6-5; J gene: TRBJ1-2; CDR3 length: 14; CDR3 protein: CASRPDRGGYGYTF
V gene: TRBV5-1; J gene: TRBJ1-1; CDR3 length: 15; CDR3 protein: CASSLRTTGGTEAFF
V gene: TRBV19; J gene: TRBJ1-2; CDR3 length: 12; CDR3 protein: CASSRDNYGYTF
V gene: TRBV4-1; J gene: TRBJ2-3; CDR3 length: 19; CDR3 protein: CASSLVGPLGREIADTQYF
V gene: TRBV11-3; J gene: TRBJ2-1; CDR3 length: 12; CDR3 protein: CASSAGLDEQFF
V gene: TRBV2; J gene: TRBJ2-5; CDR3 length: 14; CDR3 protein: CASSEQLGAETQYF
V gene: TRBV24-1; J gene: TRBJ2-6; CDR3 length: 15; CDR3 protein: CATSERTAGANVLTF
V gene: TRBV6-6; J gene: TRBJ1-1; CDR3 length: 16; CDR3 protein: CASRHGTGVYDTEAFF
V gene: TRBV7-9; J gene: TRBJ2-1; CDR3 length: 14; CDR3 protein: CASTPGGFINEQFF
V gene: TRBV5-4; J gene: TRBJ2-2; CDR3 length: 18; CDR3 protein: CASSLAPTSGGAEGELFF
V gene: TRBV5-1; J gene: TRBJ1-4; CDR3 length: 14; CDR3 protein: CASSFGQANEKLFF
V gene: TRBV28; J gene: TRBJ2-7; CDR3 length: 13; CDR3 protein: CASSFGWRYEQYF
V gene: TRBV4-1; J gene: TRBJ1-5; CDR3 length: 17; CDR3 protein: CASSQDSDRRGNQPQHF
V gene: TRBV6-6; J gene: TRBJ2-7; CDR3 length: 14; CDR3 protein: CAREVPGVIYEQYF
V gene: TRBV30; J gene: TRBJ2-5; CDR3 length: 15; CDR3 protein: CAWRGGTGGEETQYF
V gene: TRBV7-2; J gene: TRBJ2-2; CDR3 length: 15; CDR3 protein: CASSAGHPGLGELFF
V gene: TRBV21-1; J gene: TRBJ2-3; CDR3 length: 13; CDR3 protein: CASRRGAIKKQYF
V gene: TRBV7-9; J gene: TRBJ2-7; CDR3 length: 17; CDR3 protein: CASSLALGTGDFYEQYF
V gene: TRBV4-2; J gene: TRBJ1-4; CDR3 length: 16; CDR3 protein: CASSQGGGVANEKLFF
V gene: TRBV12-3/TRBV12-4; J gene: TRBJ2-7; CDR3 length: 13; CDR3 protein: CASSLAETYEQYF
V gene: TRBV10-3; J gene: TRBJ2-7; CDR3 length: 14; CDR3 protein: CAISTGTETYEQYF